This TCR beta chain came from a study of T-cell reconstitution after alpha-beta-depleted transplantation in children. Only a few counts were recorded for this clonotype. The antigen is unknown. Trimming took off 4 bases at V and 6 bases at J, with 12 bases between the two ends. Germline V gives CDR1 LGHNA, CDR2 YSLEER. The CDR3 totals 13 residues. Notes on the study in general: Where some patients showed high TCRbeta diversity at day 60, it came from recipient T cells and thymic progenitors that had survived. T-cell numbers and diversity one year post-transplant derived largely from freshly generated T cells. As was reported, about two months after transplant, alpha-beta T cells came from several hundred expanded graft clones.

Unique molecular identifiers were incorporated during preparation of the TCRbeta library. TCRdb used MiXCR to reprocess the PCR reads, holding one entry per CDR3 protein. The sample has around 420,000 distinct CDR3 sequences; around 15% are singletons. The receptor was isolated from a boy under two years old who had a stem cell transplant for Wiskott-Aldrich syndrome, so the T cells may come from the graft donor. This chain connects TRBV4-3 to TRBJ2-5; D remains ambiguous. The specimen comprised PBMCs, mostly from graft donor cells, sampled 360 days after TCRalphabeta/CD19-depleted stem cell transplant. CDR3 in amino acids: CASSLHGRKTQYF. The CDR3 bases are TGCGCCAGCAGCCTGCACGGACGAAAGACCCAGTACTTC.